Sequencing of this T cell receptor beta chain was carried out in a study of T cell responses to AZD1222 COVID-19 vaccine (dated by TCRdb to the early 2020s). As for the study more broadly: AZD1222 recipients whose second dose came at about 4 weeks and those whose second dose came at about 12 weeks were combined into one group, since spike-specific TCR depth and breadth did not differ between the two schedules. TCR sequencing covered some 240 trial participants: 200 to 220 given two doses of AZD1222 and 26 given two doses of MenACWY control vaccine. Trial participants were enrolled by age into subgroups of 18-55, 56-69 and 70-plus years, and 148, 28 and 57 TCR-sequenced participants, respectively, were included in these subgroups.

From the cysteine through the phenylalanine, the CDR3 covers 14 amino acids. Solely the CDR3 DNA is kept, with 42 bases framed from the first base. The germline V gene encodes CDR1 MNHEY and CDR2 SVGAGI. Deletion took 8 bases off V and 2 bases off J, with a span of 15 bases between the germline ends. As to this clone: There is no known antigen for this receptor. Per-base quality was not reported, and no clone a single base away is much larger than it.

The CDR3 regions of human TCRbeta chains were analyzed by immunosequencing. In the authors' own workflow: Repertoire TCRs were checked for matches against a reference library of SARS-CoV-2-specific TCRs that had been generated using the MIRA antigen-specificity platform. Breadth meant the fraction of unique TCRs that were SARS-CoV-2-associated, whereas depth meant the fraction of total T cells that were SARS-CoV-2-associated. Using the MIRA data, every spike-specific TCR was mapped to the spike region that the TCR reacted to and assigned to either a CD4 or a CD8 class. Log10-transformed breadth and depth values were compared by one-way ANOVA with Sidak's multiple comparisons tests. TCRdb carries this immuneACCESS record with in-frame sequences only. Its versions omit some clonotypes, under half of them owing to an unresolved V gene in the studies checked, with the rest unexplained. Clone size and the V and J calls come from that table; the DNA yielded D and trimming. The sample contains around 58,000 clones, around 80% of them found a single time. The ten largest clones take up about 20% of the sample.

The time point label of this sample denotes: baseline before first vaccination. Samples from vaccinated people were obtained from the UK trials COV001 and COV002, which included a single-blind randomized controlled phase 2/3 trial of AZD1222 (ChAdOx1 nCoV-19) in healthy adults. For TCRbeta chain sequencing, PBMC samples were collected from trial participants at day 0 and at day 28 after the second dose. On the study overall, not on this receptor specifically: Vaccine-associated CD4 TCRs spanned the whole spike protein, with dominant responses in regions 160-218 and 743-854. In the small 56-69-year group, the increase in depth fell short of significance, most likely because of low power. No day 14 peak-response samples were available, so repertoires were characterized only after the peak T cell response. Participants were mostly white British and included more females than males, and it was suggested by the authors that clonal diversity may have been underestimated. After two AZD1222 doses, both the breadth and the depth of spike-specific TCRs were significantly higher than at day 0 and than in MenACWY recipients. Epitopes outside the regions mutated in the B.1.351 and B.1.1.7 variants were reportedly recognized by nearly half of the unique spike-specific TCRs. Conclusions about previously exposed vaccinees were limited because only a handful of AZD1222 recipients were SARS-CoV-2 seropositive at baseline.

The material was peripheral blood, obtained on day 0 of AZD1222 vaccination. This clonotype originated in an adult in good health. Recombination connected TRBV6-5 to TRBJ1-1; TRBD1 is possibly the D segment (5 matching bases). The DNA sequence is TGTGCCAGCTGGGACCTTCGGACTAACACTGAAGCTTTCTTT. Its translation is CASWDLRTNTEAFF.